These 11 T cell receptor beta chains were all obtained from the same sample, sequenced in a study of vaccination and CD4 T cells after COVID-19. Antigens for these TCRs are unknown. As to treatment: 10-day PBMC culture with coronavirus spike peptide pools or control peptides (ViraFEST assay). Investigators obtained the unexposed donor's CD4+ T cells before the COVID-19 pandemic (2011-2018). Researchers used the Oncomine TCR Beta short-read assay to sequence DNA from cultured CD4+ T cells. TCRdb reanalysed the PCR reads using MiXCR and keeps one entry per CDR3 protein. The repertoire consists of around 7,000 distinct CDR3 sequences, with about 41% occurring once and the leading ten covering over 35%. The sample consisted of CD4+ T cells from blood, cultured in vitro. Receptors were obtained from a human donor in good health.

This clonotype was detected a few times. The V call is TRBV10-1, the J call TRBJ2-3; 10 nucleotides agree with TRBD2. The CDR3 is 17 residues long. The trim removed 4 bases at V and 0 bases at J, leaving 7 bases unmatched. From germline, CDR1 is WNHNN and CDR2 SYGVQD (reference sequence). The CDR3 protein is CASSGNGLAESTDTQYF. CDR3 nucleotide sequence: TGCGCCAGCAGTGGTAATGGACTAGCGGAGAGCACAGATACGCAGTATTTT.

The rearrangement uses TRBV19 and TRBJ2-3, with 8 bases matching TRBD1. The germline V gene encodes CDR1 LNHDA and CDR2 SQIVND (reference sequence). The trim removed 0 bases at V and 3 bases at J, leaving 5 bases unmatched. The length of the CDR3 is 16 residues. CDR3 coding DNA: TGTGCCAGTAGTATAGATGGCAGGGGGCTGACAGATACGCAGTATTTT. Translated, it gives CASSIDGRGLTDTQYF. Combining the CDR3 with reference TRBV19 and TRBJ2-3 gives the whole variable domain DGGITQSPKYLFRKEGQNVTLSCEQNLNHDAMYWYRQDPGQGLRLIYYSQIVNDFQKGDIAEGYSVSREKKESFPLTVTSAQKNPTAFYLCASSIDGRGLTDTQYFGPGTRLTVL.

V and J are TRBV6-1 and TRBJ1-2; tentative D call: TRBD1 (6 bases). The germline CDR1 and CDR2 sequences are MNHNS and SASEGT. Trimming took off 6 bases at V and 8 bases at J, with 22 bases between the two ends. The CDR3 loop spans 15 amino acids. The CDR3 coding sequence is TGTGCCAGCAGCTCCCGGGTGGGGGGGCCGTTCGGCTACACCTTC. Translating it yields CASSSRVGGPFGYTF.

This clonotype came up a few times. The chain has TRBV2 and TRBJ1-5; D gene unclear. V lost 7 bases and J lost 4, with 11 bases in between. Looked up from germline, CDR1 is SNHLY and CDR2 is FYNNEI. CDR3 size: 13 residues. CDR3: CASTRLENQPQHF. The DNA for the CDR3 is TGTGCCAGCACCAGACTCGAAAATCAGCCCCAGCATTTT.

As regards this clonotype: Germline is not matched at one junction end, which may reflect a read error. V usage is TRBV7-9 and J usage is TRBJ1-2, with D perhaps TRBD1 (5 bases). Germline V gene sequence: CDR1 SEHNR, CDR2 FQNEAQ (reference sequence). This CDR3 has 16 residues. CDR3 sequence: CACSLGLGQGYYGYTF. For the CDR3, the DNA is TGTGCCTGCAGCTTAGGTCTAGGGCAGGGCTACTATGGCTACACCTTC.

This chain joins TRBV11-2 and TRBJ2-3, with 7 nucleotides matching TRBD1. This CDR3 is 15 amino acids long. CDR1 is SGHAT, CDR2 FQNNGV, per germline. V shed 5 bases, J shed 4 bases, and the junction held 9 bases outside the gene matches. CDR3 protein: CASSESTTGADTQYF. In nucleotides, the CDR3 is TGTGCCAGCAGCGAATCGACAACAGGGGCAGATACGCAGTATTTT.

CDR3 sequence reads: CASAPGQGGYGYTF. CDR3 nucleotides: TGTGCCAGTGCACCGGGACAGGGGGGCTATGGCTACACCTTC. The chain joins TRBV19 to TRBJ1-2; 11 bases agree with TRBD1. This CDR3 contains 14 residues. Trimming removed 8 bases from V and 4 bases from J; junction bases left unmatched: 6. Germline CDR1 is LNHDA and CDR2 is SQIVND (reference sequence).

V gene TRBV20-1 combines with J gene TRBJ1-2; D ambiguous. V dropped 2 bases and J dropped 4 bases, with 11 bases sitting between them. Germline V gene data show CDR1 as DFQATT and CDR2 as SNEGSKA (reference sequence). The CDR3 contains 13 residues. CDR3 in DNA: TGCAGTGCTAGATCGACCCTCAGCTATGGCTACACCTTC. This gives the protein CSARSTLSYGYTF.

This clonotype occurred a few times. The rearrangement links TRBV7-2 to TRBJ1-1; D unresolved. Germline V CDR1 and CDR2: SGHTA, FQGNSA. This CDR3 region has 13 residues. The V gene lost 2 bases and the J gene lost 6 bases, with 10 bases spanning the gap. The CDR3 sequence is CASSLRAYPEAFF. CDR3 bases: TGTGCCAGCAGCTTACGAGCATATCCTGAAGCTTTCTTT.

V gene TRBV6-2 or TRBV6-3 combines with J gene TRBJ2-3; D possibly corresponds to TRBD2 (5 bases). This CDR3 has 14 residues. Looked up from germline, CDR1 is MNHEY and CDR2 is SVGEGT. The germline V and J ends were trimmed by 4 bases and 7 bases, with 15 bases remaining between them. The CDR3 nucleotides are TGTGCCAGCAGTTGGGGTAGCCGGAGGAATACGCAGTATTTT. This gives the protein CASSWGSRRNTQYF.

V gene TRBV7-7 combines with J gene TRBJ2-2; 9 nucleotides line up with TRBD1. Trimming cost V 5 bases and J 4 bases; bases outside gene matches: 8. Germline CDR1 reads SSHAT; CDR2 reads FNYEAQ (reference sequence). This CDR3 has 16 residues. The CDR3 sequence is CASSPAATGGTGELFF. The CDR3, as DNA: TGTGCCAGCAGCCCGGCGGCGACAGGGGGCACCGGGGAGCTGTTTTTT.